One T cell receptor (beta chain) is described in this entry. Its antigen is unknown. This record comes from a study of OX40 agonist ivuxolimab in advanced cancers. Study summary: People in dose escalation had one of these cancers: hepatocellular carcinoma, melanoma, renal cell or head and neck cancer. Overall study results and limits: Clonal expansion from baseline to week 6 occurred in both CD4+ and CD8+ T cells. On average, a greater number of expanded clones characterised CD8+ T cells relative to CD4+.

The CDR3 runs to 15 residues. Germline V gene data show CDR1 as GTSNPN and CDR2 as SVGIG (reference sequence). Trimming left V 0 bases short and J 3 bases short, with 14 bases between. The protocol was immunoSEQ multiplex PCR, while the TCRdb copy is restricted to in-frame clones and leaves out a portion. The repertoire includes roughly 150,000 clones, under 95% of them detected once, and about 0.31% sits in the top ten. With autoimmune disease history or systemic immunosuppression, patients were excluded. This clonotype was sampled from an adult with an advanced solid tumor such as melanoma, head and neck, liver or kidney cancer. Sample: CD4+ or CD8+ T cells sorted from blood, taken in a trial of the OX40 agonist ivuxolimab. The J gene is TRBJ1-1, the V gene TRBV30; D gene unclear. CDR3: CAWSVRLVSDTEAFF. DNA for the CDR3: TGTGCCTGGAGTGTACGTTTGGTTTCCGACACTGAAGCTTTCTTT.